Listed below are T cell receptor beta chains from one sample, sequenced in a study of technical replicates of blood from a few donors. Generated by immunoSEQ multiplex PCR, the TCRdb table keeps only in-frame clones and is missing some. The sample has about 44,000 clones; over 95% are singletons. Sequencing used T cells isolated from PBMCs. These receptors originate from a human donor in good health. Each CDR3 is given with its conserved first and last residue. Some rows mark clone size as missing; the rest say once, few, many or name a class of expanded clone.

clone_size	v_call	j_call	cdr3_aa
.	TRBV19	TRBJ1-3	CASSIAGLLSGNTIYF
once	TRBV6-5	TRBJ2-3	CASSPGTDTQYF
.	TRBV14	TRBJ2-2	CASSQDSGRANTGELFF
.	TRBV9	TRBJ2-1	CASSGQGVYNEQFF
.	TRBV6-1	TRBJ1-5	CASSPREDQPQHF
.	TRBV27	TRBJ1-3	CASSLSGQGSGNTIYF
.	TRBV6-9	TRBJ2-7	CASRVPFSGSRYEQYF
.	TRBV2	TRBJ1-5	CASGQGLQPQHF
.	TRBV18	TRBJ2-1	CASSPSVEGEQFF
.	TRBV5-4	TRBJ2-7	CASSVPGQGAYEQYF
.	TRBV5-6	TRBJ2-2	CASSYSTGELFF
.	TRBV7-3	TRBJ2-6	CASSLTWAAPGANVLTF
.	TRBV5-1	TRBJ2-1	CASSFGLVAGDNEQFF
.	TRBV4-1	TRBJ2-1	CASSVGLAGGNEQFF
.	TRBV2	TRBJ1-3	CAIPFQGFGNTIYF
.	TRBV4-2	TRBJ2-7	CASSPRDVDSTYEQYF
.	TRBV13	TRBJ2-2	CASTSDSLAGELFF
few	TRBV6-5	TRBJ2-7	CASSYSWTSHHEQYF
.	TRBV6-5	TRBJ2-7	CASSYSHNYEQYF
.	TRBV27	TRBJ1-4	CASRILQGAEKLFF
.	TRBV27	TRBJ1-1	CASSRRFGQNTEAFF
.	TRBV27	TRBJ2-3	CASSVRLAGKDTQYF
few	TRBV7-8	TRBJ1-5	CASSQDSRGKGPQHF
.	TRBV4-1	TRBJ2-7	CASSQEIHTSGPSYEQYF
once	TRBV4-1	TRBJ1-1	CASSHPVQAGEFMDTEAFF
.	TRBV19	TRBJ1-1	CASRPDGRMNTEAFF
.	TRBV5-6	TRBJ2-2	CASSYIGELFF
.	TRBV25-1	TRBJ1-4	CASTFTQATNEKLFF
.	TRBV9	TRBJ2-3	CASSVGAGVVLTDTQYF
.	TRBV29-1	TRBJ2-7	CSVVASGRAYEQYF
.	TRBV9	TRBJ1-5	CASSVGGGNQPQHF
.	TRBV19	TRBJ1-1	CASSIGGHLMNTEAFF
.	TRBV11-2	TRBJ2-7	CASSSQASGRIGEQYF
.	TRBV30	TRBJ2-1	CAWKGGGYNEQFF
few	TRBV5-5	TRBJ1-5	CASSRTGRDQPQHF
.	TRBV7-6	TRBJ2-7	CASSLVWREPSRGYEQYF
.	TRBV2	TRBJ2-1	CASIALIAGEDNEQFF
.	TRBV10-3	TRBJ2-1	CAISEGGSYNEQFF
.	TRBV25-1	TRBJ1-2	CATKKGPGDGYTF
.	TRBV21-1	TRBJ1-2	CASSAREEDCRYGYTF
.	TRBV11-2	TRBJ2-1	CASSLEQASYNEQFF
.	TRBV29-1	TRBJ1-4	CSVAGTGNEKLFF
.	TRBV28	TRBJ1-1	CASSIQGNTEAFF
.	TRBV5-4	TRBJ1-3	CASSTEAGRSSGNTIYF
.	TRBV29-1	TRBJ2-5	CSVGREETQYF
.	TRBV2	TRBJ2-7	CASRNRDNSYEQYF
.	TRBV5-1	TRBJ2-2	CASSLVQTGSGELFF
.	TRBV13	TRBJ2-1	CASSSNAGTSASVGEQFF
.	TRBV11-2	TRBJ1-1	CASSLDRSVSSANTEAFF
.	TRBV4-1	TRBJ2-5	CASSQGTRRALQETQYF
.	TRBV6-5	TRBJ1-5	CASSFTGDLGQPQHF
.	TRBV6-1	TRBJ1-2	CALKAGSEDYGYTF
once	TRBV2	TRBJ2-5	CASRGSGTERRTQYF
.	TRBV5-1	TRBJ2-7	CASSLGLAVVDPEQYF